These 20 T cell receptor beta chains share one sample of origin, sequenced in a study of blood T cell repertoires in COVID-19. The protocol was immunoSEQ multiplex PCR, while the TCRdb copy is restricted to in-frame clones and leaves out a portion. The table records around 170,000 clones, over 80% of them present only once. Sequenced input: peripheral blood. Receptors originate from a woman aged 60-70 years with acute or convalescent COVID-19.

This clone was observed a few times. V usage is TRBV12-3 or TRBV12-4 and J usage is TRBJ1-5; unclear D gene. Trimming shortened V by 3 bases and J by 5 bases, and 8 bases separated the two germline ends. The CDR3 runs to 13 residues. The CDR3 region has the DNA TGTGCCAGCAGTTTCAACCGGGATCAGCCCCAGCATTTT. It encodes CASSFNRDQPQHF.

The chain employs TRBV5-1 and TRBJ1-5; weak D call: TRBD1 (5 bases). Looked up from germline, CDR1 is SGHRS and CDR2 is YFSETQ. Trimming left V 6 bases short and J 5 bases short, with 15 bases between. The CDR3 contains 14 residues. Here the CDR3 reads CASKVGGGDQPQHF. The CDR3, as DNA: TGCGCCAGCAAGGTTGGGGGAGGGGATCAGCCCCAGCATTTT.

The J gene is TRBJ2-1, the V gene TRBV7-9; 9 positions match TRBD1. Looked up from germline, CDR1 is SEHNR and CDR2 is FQNEAQ (reference sequence). V was pared by 4 bases and J by 7 bases, with 11 bases of the junction left unmatched. CDR3 length: 16 residues. The CDR3 loop is CASSSKAGTGLNEQFF. For the CDR3, the DNA is TGTGCCAGCAGCTCCAAGGCCGGGACAGGGTTAAATGAGCAGTTCTTC.

This clone was seen a handful of times. The chain recombines TRBV5-1 with TRBJ1-1; perhaps TRBD1 as D (5 bases). Trimming took off 7 bases at V and 0 bases at J, with 19 bases between the two ends. Per germline, CDR1 SGHRS and CDR2 YFSETQ. The CDR3 has 16 amino acids. CDR3 residues: CASSLVGASMNTEAFF. Here the CDR3 DNA reads TGCGCCAGCTCACTTGTTGGGGCCTCAATGAACACTGAAGCTTTCTTT.

The genes are TRBV6-2 or TRBV6-3 and TRBJ2-2; tentatively, D is TRBD1 (6 bases). The V gene lost 5 bases and the J gene lost 3 bases, with 13 bases spanning the gap. Germline V gene lookup returns CDR1 MNHEY and CDR2 SVGEGT. This CDR3 has 15 residues. CDR3 protein: CASSNSDRYTGELFF. CDR3 bases: TGTGCCAGCAGTAATTCGGACAGATACACCGGGGAGCTGTTTTTT.

The V and J genes are TRBV9 and TRBJ2-4; no firm D call. CDR1 and CDR2 (germline): SGDLS, YYNGEE. Trimming shortened V by 1 base and J by 1 base, and 12 bases separated the two germline ends. The CDR3 loop spans 16 amino acids. The CDR3 is CASSVSQVRAKNIQYF. CDR3 nucleotide sequence: TGTGCCAGCAGCGTATCGCAGGTAAGGGCCAAAAACATTCAGTACTTC.

The genes are TRBV30 and TRBJ1-3; tentatively, D is TRBD1 (5 bases). With 1 base removed from V and 2 bases from J, the gap between germline ends came to 6 bases. The CDR3 totals 13 residues. Germline-derived CDR1 and CDR2 are GTSNPN and SVGIG (reference sequence). CDR3 protein: CAWSEGAGNTIYF. In DNA form, the CDR3 reads TGTGCCTGGAGTGAAGGGGCTGGAAACACCATATATTTT.

V gene TRBV18 combines with J gene TRBJ1-1; 8 bases fit TRBD1. CDR1 and CDR2 from the germline V gene are KGHSH and LQKENI. V shed 6 bases and J 0 bases; nucleotides not matched to a gene: 9. The CDR3 runs to 16 residues. DNA for the CDR3: TGTGCCAGCTCGAAGGGGACAGGTACTTTGAACACTGAAGCTTTCTTT. It is translated as CASSKGTGTLNTEAFF.

CDR3 nucleotides: TGTGCCACCAGCAGAGCCGGGACAGGGGATACCGGGGAGCTGTTTTTT. Translating it yields CATSRAGTGDTGELFF. The V call is TRBV15, the J call TRBJ2-2; the match to TRBD1 covers 10 bases. The CDR3 sequence is 16 residues long. CDR1 is LNHNV and CDR2 is YYDKDF in the germline V gene (reference sequence). V lost 1 base and J lost 5; bases outside the gene matches: 4.

The rearrangement joins TRBV15 to TRBJ2-4; TRBD2 matches at 8 bases. V was clipped by 1 base and J by 6 bases; unmatched bases: 11. Per the germline V gene, CDR1 is LNHNV and CDR2 is YYDKDF (reference sequence). CDR3 length: 17 amino acids. CDR3 coding DNA: TGTGCCACCAGCAGAGGGGTCCAGCGGGGGCCATCAAACATTCAGTACTTC. Translating gives CATSRGVQRGPSNIQYF.

The chain joins TRBV4-2 to TRBJ1-1, with TRBD1 identical over 9 bases. Germline V gene lookup returns CDR1 LGHNA and CDR2 YNFKEQ. CDR3 size: 15 residues. V dropped 3 bases and J dropped 1; count of bases not matched to a gene: 3. The CDR3 sequence: CASSHPTGGNTEAFF. The DNA for the CDR3 is TGTGCCAGCAGCCACCCGACAGGGGGGAACACTGAAGCTTTCTTT.

This clone has a handful of counts. The chain couples TRBV27 to TRBJ1-4; 10 positions agree with TRBD1. The CDR3 loop spans 14 amino acids. V lost 5 bases and J lost 8; bases outside the gene matches: 5. Germline V gene sequence: CDR1 MNHEY, CDR2 SMNVEV (reference sequence). The CDR3 reads CASSGTGVREKLFF. In nucleotides, the CDR3 is TGTGCCAGCAGTGGGACAGGGGTTAGAGAAAAACTGTTTTTT.

V is TRBV24-1 and J is TRBJ2-2; 9 positions match TRBD1. Trimming took 0 bases from V and 7 from J; bases not matched to a gene: 8. Germline CDR1 reads KGHDR; CDR2 reads SFDVKD. The CDR3 totals 17 residues. The CDR3 nucleotides read TGTGCCACCAGTGATTTGGCCGGGACAGGGAAGGTCGGGGAGCTGTTTTTT. Its translation: CATSDLAGTGKVGELFF.

The V and J genes are TRBV4-3 and TRBJ1-2, with 7 positions matching TRBD1. Germline V gives CDR1 LGHNA, CDR2 YSLEER. J was trimmed by 4 bases and V by 0 bases; bases with no gene match: 5. The length of the CDR3 is 15 residues. The CDR3 reads CASSQESGTAYGYTF. Here the CDR3 DNA reads TGCGCCAGCAGCCAAGAGTCTGGGACAGCCTATGGCTACACCTTC.

This sequence joins TRBV5-8 and TRBJ1-6; maybe TRBD1 (5 bases). This CDR3 contains 16 residues. Germline CDR1 is SGHTS and CDR2 is YDEGEE. V lost 3 bases and J 1 base, leaving 11 bases between the germline ends. CDR3 bases: TGTGCCAGCAGCTCGGTCCAGGGATCCTATAATTCACCCCTCCACTTT. Translation: CASSSVQGSYNSPLHF.

V and J are TRBV29-1 and TRBJ1-2, with D maybe TRBD1 (6 bases). V lost 5 bases, J lost 8 bases, and 12 bases lay in between. The CDR3 has 11 amino acids. CDR1 SQVTM and CDR2 ANQGSEA come from the germline V gene. The CDR3 DNA follows: TGCAGCGTTAGGACAGAGAGGGGCTACACCTTC. Residues: CSVRTERGYTF.

The CDR3 bases are TGTGCCAGCAGTTTCAAGCCGGGACATCAGTACTTC. Translation gives CASSFKPGHQYF. The chain links TRBV12-3 or TRBV12-4 to TRBJ2-4; tentative D call: TRBD1 (6 bases). This CDR3 has 12 residues. The V gene lost 3 bases and the J gene lost 12 bases, with 12 bases spanning the gap.

The rearrangement links TRBV27 to TRBJ2-1; 9 bases are shared with TRBD2. Per the germline V gene, CDR1 is MNHEY and CDR2 is SMNVEV (reference sequence). With V trimmed by 7 bases and J by 2 bases, 9 bases remained unmatched. The CDR3 sequence is 16 residues long. CDR3 protein: CASTHLLAGAYNEQFF. The CDR3 nucleotides are TGTGCCAGCACCCACCTATTAGCGGGGGCCTACAATGAGCAGTTCTTC.

The V call is TRBV4-2, the J call TRBJ1-5, with a possible D match to TRBD1 (6 bases). The germline V gene has CDR1 LGHNA and CDR2 YNFKEQ. The germline V and J ends were trimmed by 11 bases and 7 bases, with 24 bases remaining between them. CDR3 length: 15 amino acids. The CDR3 is CAEEPGHLSGQPQHF. CDR3 coding DNA: TGTGCCGAGGAGCCGGGACACCTCTCGGGACAGCCCCAGCATTTT.

The V call is TRBV25-1, the J call TRBJ2-7; 12 positions match TRBD1. CDR1 MGHDK and CDR2 SYGVNS come from the germline V gene. This CDR3 contains 15 residues. J was trimmed by 6 bases and V by 3 bases; bases with no gene match: 6. This CDR3 reads CASSDAGTGGLEQYF. The CDR3 DNA reads as TGTGCCAGCAGTGACGCCGGGACAGGGGGCCTCGAGCAGTACTTC.